These 7 T cell receptor beta chains share one sample of origin, sequenced in a study of cytomegalovirus exposure and HLA in healthy donors. 13 Jbeta primers and 60 Vbeta primers were used for the PCR. Assay: immunoSEQ multiplex PCR; the TCRdb copy retains only in-frame clones and omits some. The data contain 100,000 to 150,000 clones, about 80% of them singletons. Sequences were obtained from PBMCs. Receptor source: a woman between 35 and 50 years old in good health and CMV-seronegative.

This chain links TRBV4-2 with TRBJ1-1; maybe TRBD1 (5 bases). The germline V and J ends were trimmed by 1 base and 0 bases, with 6 bases remaining between them. The germline gives CDR1 LGHNA, CDR2 YNFKEQ. This CDR3 spans 14 amino acids. The CDR3: CASSQGQLNTEAFF. For the CDR3, the DNA is TGTGCCAGCAGCCAAGGACAGCTGAACACTGAAGCTTTCTTT.

This clone appeared a single time. The chain carries TRBV5-1 and TRBJ1-1; the D is unclear. The germline CDR1 and CDR2 sequences are SGHRS and YFSETQ. This CDR3 has 18 amino acids. V was shortened by 0 bases and J by 5 bases, with 23 bases between the two germline ends. This CDR3 reads CASSLVVGRNFPRTEAFF. DNA for the CDR3: TGCGCCAGCAGCTTGGTGGTCGGCAGAAACTTCCCGAGGACTGAAGCTTTCTTT. Filled out from reference TRBV5-1 and TRBJ1-1, the complete variable domain reads KAGVTQTPRYLIKTRGQQVTLSCSPISGHRSVSWYQQTPGQGLQFLFEYFSETQRNKGNFPGRFSGRQFSNSRSEMNVSTLELGDSALYLCASSLVVGRNFPRTEAFFGQGTRLTVV.

This sequence joins TRBV6-1 and TRBJ1-2; no firm D call. V lost 3 bases and J lost 4, with 9 bases in between. CDR3 length: 13 amino acids. CDR1 is MNHNS, CDR2 SASEGT, per germline. For the CDR3, the DNA is TGTGCCAGCAGTGAGTCCCTCGGCTATGGCTACACCTTC. It translates to CASSESLGYGYTF.

The chain joins TRBV7-2 to TRBJ2-3; 11 bases agree with TRBD2. In germline, CDR1 is SGHTA, CDR2 FQGNSA. With 4 bases clipped from V and 9 bases from J, the junction kept 3 bases outside the gene matches. This CDR3 is 13 amino acids long. CDR3 in amino acids: CASSSPSGRTQYF. The CDR3 region has the DNA TGTGCCAGCAGCTCTCCTAGCGGGAGGACGCAGTATTTT. Full variable domain (rest looked up from reference TRBV7-2 and TRBJ2-3): GAGVSQSPSNKVTEKGKDVELRCDPISGHTALYWYRQSLGQGLEFLIYFQGNSAPDKSGLPSDRFSAERTGGSVSTLTIQRTQQEDSAVYLCASSSPSGRTQYFGPGTRLTVL.

The chain has TRBV12-5 and TRBJ2-7; 7 positions match TRBD1. CDR1 is LGHNT and CDR2 is FRNRAP in the germline V gene. Unmatched junction bases numbered 7, after V lost 8 bases and J lost 6 bases. CDR3 length equals 12 residues. CDR3 amino acids: CASFGQVGEQYF. Here the CDR3 DNA reads TGTGCTAGTTTCGGACAGGTGGGCGAGCAGTACTTC.

The rearrangement uses TRBV7-8 and TRBJ2-7, with 7 bases identical to TRBD1. The CDR3 length is 15 residues. Per the germline V gene, CDR1 is SGHVS and CDR2 is FQNEAQ. J was trimmed by 2 bases and V by 2 bases; bases with no gene match: 6. The CDR3 reads CASSLTWTGPYEQYF. The DNA of the CDR3 is TGTGCCAGCAGCTTAACCTGGACAGGCCCCTACGAGCAGTACTTC.

This clone was seen a handful of times. The rearrangement links TRBV7-2 to TRBJ1-6, with 7 bases lining up with TRBD1. The V segment lost 4 bases and the J segment 8 bases; nucleotides outside the gene matches: 17. CDR3 length: 18 amino acids. Germline assignment: CDR1 SGHTA and CDR2 FQGNSA. CDR3 in amino acids: CASSSVPRDRVVYSPLHF. DNA for the CDR3: TGTGCCAGCAGCTCCGTTCCCCGAGACAGGGTTGTGTATTCACCCCTCCACTTT.